Here is one TCR beta chain with its context. The antigen remains undetermined. The sample carries other DNA sequences with the same CDR3. Produced via immunoSEQ multiplex PCR; TCRdb's table is partial and in-frame only. The table includes roughly 75,000 clones, about four fifths detected once. The data were taken from a study of radiotherapy plus CTLA-4 blockade in lung cancer. From germline, CDR1 is KGHSH and CDR2 LQKENI. Trimming left V 3 bases short and J 0 bases short, with 12 bases between. The CDR3 has 16 residues. Whole-study findings and limits: There was expansion of tumor-derived TCR clones in blood after radiotherapy plus ipilimumab.

The sequence was obtained from a human donor with non-small cell lung cancer whose response to radiotherapy plus ipilimumab could not be evaluated. Some clones in this sample may be carry-over from other donors' samples. The V gene is TRBV18, the J gene TRBJ1-3; D not resolved. Sequenced here: peripheral blood, sampled from a patient treated with radiotherapy plus ipilimumab. CDR3 sequence reads: CASSPPGGSSGNTIYF. The CDR3 DNA reads as TGTGCCAGCTCACCCCCGGGAGGCAGCTCTGGAAACACCATATATTTT.